This TCR beta chain was identified during a study of blood T cell repertoires in COVID-19. Whole-study context: The study drew acute and convalescent COVID-19 samples from the United States, Italy and Spain.

Germline V lookup: CDR1 SGHVS, CDR2 FNYEAQ. The CDR3 covers 15 residues. V was clipped by 5 bases and J by 7 bases, with 18 bases between them. The study recruited people aged roughly 18 to 95 years across roughly 23 US areas. Participants' reported clinical history set cohort assignment. This clone was counted between two and nine times. The data were produced by immunoSEQ multiplex PCR, yet TCRdb's version contains in-frame clones alone and is incomplete. The top ten clones hold 3.6% of a sample with 150,000 or so clones, over 70% of them seen once. The chain is built from TRBV7-6 and TRBJ1-5, with a tentative D call TRBD1 (5 bases). This TCR came from a woman between 50 and 59 years old in a cohort exposed to, infected with or recovered from COVID-19 (not recorded which). Sequencing was performed on PBMCs or T cells enriched from blood (not recorded which). The CDR3 region is CASSPGGRGDQPQHF. The CDR3 bases are TGTGCCAGCAGCCCGGGGGGGAGAGGAGACCAGCCCCAGCATTTT. Using reference TRBV7-6 and TRBJ1-5 for the parts outside the CDR3, the full variable domain is GAGVSQSPRYKVTKRGQDVALRCDPISGHVSLYWYRQALGQGPEFLTYFNYEAQQDKSGLPNDRFSAERPEGSISTLTIQRTEQRDSAMYRCASSPGGRGDQPQHFGDGTRLSIL.